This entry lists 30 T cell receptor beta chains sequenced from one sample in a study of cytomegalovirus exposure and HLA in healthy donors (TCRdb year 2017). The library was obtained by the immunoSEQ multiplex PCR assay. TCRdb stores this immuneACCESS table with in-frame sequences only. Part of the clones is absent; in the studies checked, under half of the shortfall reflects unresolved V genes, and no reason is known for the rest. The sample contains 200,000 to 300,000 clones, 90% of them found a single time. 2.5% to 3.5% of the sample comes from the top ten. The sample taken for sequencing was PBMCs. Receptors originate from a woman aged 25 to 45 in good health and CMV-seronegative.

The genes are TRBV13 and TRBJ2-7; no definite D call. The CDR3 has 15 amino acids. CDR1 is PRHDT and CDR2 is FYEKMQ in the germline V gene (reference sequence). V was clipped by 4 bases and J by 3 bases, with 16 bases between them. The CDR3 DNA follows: TGTGCCAGCAGCTCGACGGGCCTGAAAATCTACGAGCAGTACTTC. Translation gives CASSSTGLKIYEQYF.

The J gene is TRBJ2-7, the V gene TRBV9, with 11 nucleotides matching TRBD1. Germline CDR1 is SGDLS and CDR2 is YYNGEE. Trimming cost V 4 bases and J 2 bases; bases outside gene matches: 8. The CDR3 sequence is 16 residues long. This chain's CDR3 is CASSTHPGQGAYEQYF. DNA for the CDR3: TGTGCCAGCAGCACACATCCGGGACAGGGGGCCTACGAGCAGTACTTC.

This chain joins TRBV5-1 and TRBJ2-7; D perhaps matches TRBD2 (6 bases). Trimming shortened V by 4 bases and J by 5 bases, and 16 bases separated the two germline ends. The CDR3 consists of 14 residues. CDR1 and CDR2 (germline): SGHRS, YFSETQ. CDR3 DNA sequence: TGCGCCAGCAGCATGGGATCGCGGGACCACGAGCAGTACTTC. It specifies CASSMGSRDHEQYF.

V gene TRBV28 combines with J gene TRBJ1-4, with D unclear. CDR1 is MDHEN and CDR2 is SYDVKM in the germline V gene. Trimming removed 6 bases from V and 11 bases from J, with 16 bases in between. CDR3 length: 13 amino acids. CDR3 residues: CASRNQPMNKLFF. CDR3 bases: TGTGCCAGCAGAAATCAGCCGATGAACAAACTGTTTTTT.

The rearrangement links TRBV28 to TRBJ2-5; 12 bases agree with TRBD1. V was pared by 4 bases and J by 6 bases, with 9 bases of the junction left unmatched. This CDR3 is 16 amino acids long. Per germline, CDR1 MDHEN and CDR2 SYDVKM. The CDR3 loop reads CASSSAPGQGAKTQYF. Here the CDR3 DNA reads TGTGCCAGCAGTTCGGCTCCGGGACAGGGGGCTAAGACCCAGTACTTC.

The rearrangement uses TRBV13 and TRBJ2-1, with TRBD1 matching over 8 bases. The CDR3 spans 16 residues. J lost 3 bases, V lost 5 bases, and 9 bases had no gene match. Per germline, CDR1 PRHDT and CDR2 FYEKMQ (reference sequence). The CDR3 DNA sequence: TGTGCCAGCAGCAACAGTCCCGGGACAGGCTACAATGAGCAGTTCTTC. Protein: CASSNSPGTGYNEQFF. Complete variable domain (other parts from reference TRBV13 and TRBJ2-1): AAGVIQSPRHLIKEKRETATLKCYPIPRHDTVYWYQQGPGQDPQFLISFYEKMQSDKGSIPDRFSAQQFSDYHSELNMSSLELGDSALYFCASSNSPGTGYNEQFFGPGTRLTVL.

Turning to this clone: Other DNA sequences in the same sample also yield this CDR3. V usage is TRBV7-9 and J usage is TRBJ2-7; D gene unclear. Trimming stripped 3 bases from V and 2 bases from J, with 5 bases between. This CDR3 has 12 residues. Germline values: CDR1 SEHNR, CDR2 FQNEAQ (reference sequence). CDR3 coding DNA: TGTGCCAGCAGCTTGCAGGCCTACGAGCAGTACTTC. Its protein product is CASSLQAYEQYF.

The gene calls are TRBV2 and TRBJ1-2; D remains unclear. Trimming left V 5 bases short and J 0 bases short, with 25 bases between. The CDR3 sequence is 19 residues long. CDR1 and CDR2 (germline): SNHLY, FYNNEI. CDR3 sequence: CASSYPRLLGRQSNYGYTF. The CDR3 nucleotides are TGTGCCAGCAGTTATCCGAGGTTGTTAGGCAGGCAATCTAACTATGGCTACACCTTC.

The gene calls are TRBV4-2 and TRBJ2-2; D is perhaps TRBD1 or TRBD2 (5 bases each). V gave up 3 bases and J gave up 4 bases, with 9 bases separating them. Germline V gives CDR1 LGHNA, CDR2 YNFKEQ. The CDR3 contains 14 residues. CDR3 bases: TGTGCCAGCAGCCAGGGGGTGGGCACCGGGGAGCTGTTTTTT. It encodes CASSQGVGTGELFF.

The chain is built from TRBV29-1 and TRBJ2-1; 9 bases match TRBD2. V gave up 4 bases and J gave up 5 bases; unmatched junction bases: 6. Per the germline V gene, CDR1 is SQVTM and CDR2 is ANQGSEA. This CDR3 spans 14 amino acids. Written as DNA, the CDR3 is TGCAGCGTTGGCGGGAGGGCCTTAGACAATGAGCAGTTCTTC. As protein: CSVGGRALDNEQFF.

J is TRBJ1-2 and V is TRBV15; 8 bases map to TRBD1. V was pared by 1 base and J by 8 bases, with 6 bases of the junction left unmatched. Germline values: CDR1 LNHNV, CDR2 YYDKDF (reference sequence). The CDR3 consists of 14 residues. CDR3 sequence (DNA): TGTGCCACCAGCAGAGGTCCAGGGGGCGAGGGCTACACCTTC. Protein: CATSRGPGGEGYTF.

CDR3 sequence reads: CASSSDEQYF. The CDR3 nucleotides are TGCGCCAGCAGCTCTGACGAGCAGTACTTC. V usage is TRBV5-1 and J usage is TRBJ2-7; D gene ambiguous. CDR1 and CDR2 from the germline V gene are SGHRS and YFSETQ. Trimming stripped 3 bases from V and 5 bases from J, with 3 bases between. This CDR3 has 10 amino acids.

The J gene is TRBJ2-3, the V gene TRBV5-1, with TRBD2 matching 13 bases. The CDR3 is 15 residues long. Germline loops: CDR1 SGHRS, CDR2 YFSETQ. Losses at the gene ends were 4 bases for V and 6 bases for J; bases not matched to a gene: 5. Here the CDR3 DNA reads TGCGCCAGCAGCCCGGGACTAGCGGGACTCGATACGCAGTATTTT. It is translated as CASSPGLAGLDTQYF.

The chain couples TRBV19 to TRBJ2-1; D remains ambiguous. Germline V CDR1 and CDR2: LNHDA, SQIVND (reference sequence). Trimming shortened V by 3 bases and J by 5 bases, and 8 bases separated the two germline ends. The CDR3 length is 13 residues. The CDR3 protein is CASSIGNNNEQFF. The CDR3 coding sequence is TGTGCCAGTAGTATTGGAAACAACAATGAGCAGTTCTTC.

The CDR3 sequence: CASSTNRGTNTGELFF. CDR3 DNA: TGTGCCAGCTCAACAAACAGGGGGACGAACACCGGGGAGCTGTTTTTT. This chain connects TRBV18 to TRBJ2-2, with 8 bases that match TRBD1. In germline, CDR1 is KGHSH, CDR2 LQKENI. V lost 5 bases, J lost 0 bases, and 5 bases stayed unmatched. This CDR3 region has 16 residues.

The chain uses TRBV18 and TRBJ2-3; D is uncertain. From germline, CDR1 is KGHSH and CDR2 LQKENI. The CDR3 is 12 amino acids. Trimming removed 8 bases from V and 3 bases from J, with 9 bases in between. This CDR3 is CASEGSTDTQYF. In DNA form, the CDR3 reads TGTGCCAGCGAAGGGTCTACAGATACGCAGTATTTT.

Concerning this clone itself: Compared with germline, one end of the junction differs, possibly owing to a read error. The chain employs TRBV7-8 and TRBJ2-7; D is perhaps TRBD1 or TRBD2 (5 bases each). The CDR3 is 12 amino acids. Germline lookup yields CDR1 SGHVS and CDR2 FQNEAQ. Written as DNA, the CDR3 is TGTGCCAGCAGCTTAGACCGGGACGGAGCCTCCTTC. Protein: CASSLDRDGASF.

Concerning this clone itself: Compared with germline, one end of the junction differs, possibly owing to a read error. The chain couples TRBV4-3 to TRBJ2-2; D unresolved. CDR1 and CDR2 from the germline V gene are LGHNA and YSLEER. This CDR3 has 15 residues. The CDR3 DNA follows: TGCGCCAGCAGCCAAGGGGCGGCAGCCACCCGGGAGCTGTTTTTT. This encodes CASSQGAAATRELFF.

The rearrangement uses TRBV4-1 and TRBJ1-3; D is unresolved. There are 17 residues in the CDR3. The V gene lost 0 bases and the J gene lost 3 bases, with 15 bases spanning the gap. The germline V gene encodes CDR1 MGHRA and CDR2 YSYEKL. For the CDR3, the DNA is TGCGCCAGCAGCCAAGACCCCGGGAAGTTCTTTGGAAACACCATATATTTT. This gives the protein CASSQDPGKFFGNTIYF.

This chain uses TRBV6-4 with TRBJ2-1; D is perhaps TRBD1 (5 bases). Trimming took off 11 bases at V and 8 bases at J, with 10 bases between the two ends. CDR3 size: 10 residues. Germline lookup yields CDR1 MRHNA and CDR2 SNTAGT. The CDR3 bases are TGTGCCGCAGGGCTGTATGAGCAGTTCTTC. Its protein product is CAAGLYEQFF.

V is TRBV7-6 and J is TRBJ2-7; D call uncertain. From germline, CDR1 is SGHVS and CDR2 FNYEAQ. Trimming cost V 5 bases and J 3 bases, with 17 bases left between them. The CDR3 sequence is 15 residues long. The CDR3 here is CASSRPIARNYEQYF. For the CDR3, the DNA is TGTGCCAGCAGCCGACCCATTGCCAGAAACTACGAGCAGTACTTC.

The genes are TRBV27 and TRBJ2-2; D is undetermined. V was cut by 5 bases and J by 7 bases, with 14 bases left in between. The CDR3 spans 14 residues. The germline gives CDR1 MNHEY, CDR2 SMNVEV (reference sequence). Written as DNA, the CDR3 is TGTGCCAGCAGTCATTCCTATGGTATCGGGGAGCTGTTTTTT. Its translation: CASSHSYGIGELFF.

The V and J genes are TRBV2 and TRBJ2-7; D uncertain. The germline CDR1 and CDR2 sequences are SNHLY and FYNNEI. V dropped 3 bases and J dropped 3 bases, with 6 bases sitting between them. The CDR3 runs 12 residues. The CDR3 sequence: CASSDWHYEQYF. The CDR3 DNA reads TGTGCCAGCAGTGATTGGCACTACGAGCAGTACTTC.

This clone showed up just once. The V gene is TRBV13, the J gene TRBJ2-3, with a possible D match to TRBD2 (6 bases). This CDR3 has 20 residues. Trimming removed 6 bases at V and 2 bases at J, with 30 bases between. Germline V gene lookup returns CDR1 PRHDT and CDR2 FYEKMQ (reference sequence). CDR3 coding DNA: TGTGCCAGCAGTTTAATTCCCACAAGAGGAGGGACGGGTCTCACAGATACGCAGTATTTT. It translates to CASSLIPTRGGTGLTDTQYF.

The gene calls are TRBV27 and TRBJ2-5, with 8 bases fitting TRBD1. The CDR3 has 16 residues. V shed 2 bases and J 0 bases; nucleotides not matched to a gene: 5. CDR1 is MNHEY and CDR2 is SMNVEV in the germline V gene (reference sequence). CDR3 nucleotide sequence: TGTGCCAGCAGTTTACGACAGGGGACCAACCAAGAGACCCAGTACTTC. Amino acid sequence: CASSLRQGTNQETQYF.

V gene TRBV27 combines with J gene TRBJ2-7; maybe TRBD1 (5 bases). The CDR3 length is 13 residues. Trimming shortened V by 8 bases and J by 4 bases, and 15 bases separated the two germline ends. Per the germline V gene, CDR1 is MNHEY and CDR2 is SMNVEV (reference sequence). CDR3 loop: CASALGQFYEQYF. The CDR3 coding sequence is TGTGCCAGCGCTTTGGGGCAGTTTTACGAGCAGTACTTC.

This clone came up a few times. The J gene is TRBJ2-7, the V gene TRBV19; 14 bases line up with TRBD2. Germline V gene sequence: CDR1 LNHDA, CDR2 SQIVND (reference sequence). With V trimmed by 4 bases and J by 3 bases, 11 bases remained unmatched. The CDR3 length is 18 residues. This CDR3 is CASSTGLAGATSYYEQYF. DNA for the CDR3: TGTGCCAGTAGTACGGGACTAGCGGGAGCCACAAGCTACTACGAGCAGTACTTC.

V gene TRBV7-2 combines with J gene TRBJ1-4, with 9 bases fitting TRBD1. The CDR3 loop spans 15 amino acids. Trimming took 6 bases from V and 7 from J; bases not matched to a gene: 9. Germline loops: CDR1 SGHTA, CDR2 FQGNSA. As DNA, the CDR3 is TGTGCCAGCAGGGCGCCGGGACAGGGTGGTGAAAAACTGTTTTTT. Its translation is CASRAPGQGGEKLFF. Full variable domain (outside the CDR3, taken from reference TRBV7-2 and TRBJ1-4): GAGVSQSPSNKVTEKGKDVELRCDPISGHTALYWYRQSLGQGLEFLIYFQGNSAPDKSGLPSDRFSAERTGGSVSTLTIQRTQQEDSAVYLCASRAPGQGGEKLFFGSGTQLSVL.

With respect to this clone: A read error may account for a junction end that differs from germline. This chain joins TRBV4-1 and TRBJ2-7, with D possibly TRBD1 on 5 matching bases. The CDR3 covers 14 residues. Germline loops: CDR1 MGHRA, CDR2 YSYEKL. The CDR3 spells CASTQGDGFDEQYF. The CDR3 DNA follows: TGCGCCAGCACCCAAGGGGATGGCTTCGACGAGCAGTACTTC.

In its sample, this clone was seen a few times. In nucleotides, the CDR3 is TGCGCCAGCAGCCAAGCCCTGGGACTTAGCTACGAGCAGTACTTC. Protein: CASSQALGLSYEQYF. The chain combines TRBV4-1 with TRBJ2-7; possible D gene TRBD2, 6 bases. The ends were cut back, 1 base at V and 3 bases at J, with 13 bases in the middle. The CDR3 consists of 15 residues. Germline loops: CDR1 MGHRA, CDR2 YSYEKL.